One and the same sample provided the 27 T cell receptor beta chains below, sequenced in a study of cytomegalovirus exposure and HLA in healthy donors. Sequencing used immunoSEQ multiplex PCR; TCRdb keeps in-frame clones, though not all of them. Here the sample spans some 170,000 clones, about 83% being singletons. Sequenced material: PBMCs. These receptors came from a woman aged 25 to 39 in good health and CMV-seronegative.

This rearrangement joins TRBV11-3 to TRBJ2-1, with 8 bases fitting TRBD2. CDR1 and CDR2 from the germline V gene are SGHNT and YENEEA. This CDR3 contains 15 residues. Trimming removed 4 bases from V and 3 bases from J; junction bases left unmatched: 5. CDR3 in amino acids: CASSSRGGLYNEQFF. As DNA, the CDR3 is TGTGCCAGCAGCTCCCGGGGGGGACTCTACAATGAGCAGTTCTTC.

The chain links TRBV10-2 to TRBJ1-2, with a tentative D call TRBD1 (6 bases). The CDR3 has 16 amino acids. Per germline, CDR1 WSHSY and CDR2 SAAADI. V gave up 3 bases and J gave up 0 bases, with 14 bases separating them. CDR3 sequence reads: CASSDNKDRANYGYTF. CDR3 nucleotides: TGCGCCAGCAGTGACAACAAGGACAGAGCTAACTATGGCTACACCTTC.

This clone was picked up a small number of times. The CDR3 reads CASSQGQGQSYEQYF. The CDR3 DNA reads as TGTGCCAGCAGCCAAGGACAAGGACAGTCCTACGAGCAGTACTTC. This rearrangement joins TRBV4-2 to TRBJ2-7, with D possibly being TRBD1 (6 bases). Germline V gives CDR1 LGHNA, CDR2 YNFKEQ. The CDR3 has 15 residues. V lost 1 base and J lost 1, with 11 bases in between.

V and J are TRBV23-1 and TRBJ2-7, with TRBD1 matching over 7 bases. TRBV23-1 is treated as an ORF (open reading frame) with a function not yet certain. There are 21 residues in the CDR3. Trimming removed 3 bases from V and 5 bases from J; junction bases left unmatched: 28. CDR3 bases: TGCGCCAGCAGTCACAAACCCCCCCGAAACCCCAACCTAACAGGGGACAACGAGCAGTACTTC. Translated: CASSHKPPRNPNLTGDNEQYF.

This chain uses TRBV7-9 with TRBJ2-1, with TRBD1 as a possible D gene (6 bases). Germline V gene lookup returns CDR1 SEHNR and CDR2 FQNEAQ (reference sequence). V lost 4 bases and J lost 5, with 6 bases in between. CDR3 length: 12 residues. Written as DNA, the CDR3 is TGTGCCAGCAGCTGGGACAACAATGAGCAGTTCTTC. This translates into CASSWDNNEQFF.

The V and J genes are TRBV27 and TRBJ2-3, with 10 bases identical to TRBD1. V lost 5 bases, J lost 3 bases, and 8 bases stayed unmatched. Per the germline V gene, CDR1 is MNHEY and CDR2 is SMNVEV (reference sequence). There are 16 residues in the CDR3. The CDR3 loop is CASSTRQGAMTDTQYF. The CDR3 DNA reads as TGTGCCAGCAGTACCAGACAGGGGGCGATGACAGATACGCAGTATTTT.

J is TRBJ2-7 and V is TRBV10-2; D perhaps matches TRBD2 (6 bases). CDR1 WSHSY and CDR2 SAAADI come from the germline V gene. The V end lost 2 bases, the J end lost 5 bases, and 13 bases lay between the germline ends. The CDR3 consists of 14 residues. CDR3 loop: CASSEGLPPNEQYF. CDR3 nucleotides: TGCGCCAGCAGTGAGGGACTACCCCCCAACGAGCAGTACTTC.

V gene TRBV10-1 combines with J gene TRBJ1-5, with D maybe TRBD1 (6 bases). V gave up 6 bases and J gave up 4 bases, with 10 bases separating them. The germline V gene encodes CDR1 WNHNN and CDR2 SYGVQD (reference sequence). This CDR3 is built from 13 residues. The chain's CDR3 is CASSEQGNQPQHF. As DNA, the CDR3 is TGCGCCAGCAGCGAACAGGGTAATCAGCCCCAGCATTTT.

This chain uses TRBV6-5 with TRBJ2-2; tentatively, D is TRBD1 (5 bases). V lost 0 bases and J lost 5, with 10 bases in between. The CDR3 runs 15 residues. In germline, CDR1 is MNHEY, CDR2 SVGAGI. The CDR3 loop is CASSYSQGGTGELFF. CDR3 DNA: TGTGCCAGCAGTTACTCGCAGGGTGGGACCGGGGAGCTGTTTTTT.

The count of this clone is one. The chain combines TRBV29-1 with TRBJ1-6; the match to TRBD1 covers 10 bases. The CDR3 runs 13 residues. Germline V lookup: CDR1 SQVTM, CDR2 ANQGSEA. The ends lost 6 bases at V and 5 bases at J; junction bases unmatched: 1. CDR3 residues: CSVGTGDNSPLHF. In DNA, the CDR3 is TGCAGCGTAGGGACAGGGGATAATTCACCCCTCCACTTT.

This chain links TRBV30 with TRBJ1-6; maybe TRBD1 (5 bases). Trimming took off 7 bases at V and 10 bases at J, with 17 bases between the two ends. The CDR3 spans 13 residues. Per the germline V gene, CDR1 is GTSNPN and CDR2 is SVGIG (reference sequence). The CDR3 loop reads CASGVRGGSPLHF. The CDR3 bases are TGTGCCTCCGGGGTGAGGGGAGGGTCACCCCTCCACTTT. Full variable domain (missing parts from reference TRBV30 and TRBJ1-6): SQTIHQWPATLVQPVGSPLSLECTVEGTSNPNLYWYRQAAGRGLQLLFYSVGIGQISSEVPQNLSASRPQDRQFILSSKKLLLSDSGFYLCASGVRGGSPLHFGNGTRLTVT.

V is TRBV7-9 and J is TRBJ1-1; D call uncertain. Trimming took 5 bases from V and 7 from J, leaving 14 bases between them. From germline, CDR1 is SEHNR and CDR2 FQNEAQ (reference sequence). This CDR3 is built from 13 residues. The CDR3 DNA is TGTGCCAGCAGCCCGGGGTCGGAAATTGAAGCTTTCTTT. Translated: CASSPGSEIEAFF.

CDR3 nucleotides: TGCAGCGTTGGGGGGGGCTCCTACAATGAGCAGTTCTTC. This encodes CSVGGGSYNEQFF. V and J are TRBV29-1 and TRBJ2-1; 7 nucleotides align to TRBD2. CDR3 length: 13 residues. Germline loops: CDR1 SQVTM, CDR2 ANQGSEA. Trimming removed 4 bases from V and 0 bases from J; junction bases left unmatched: 0.

The V and J genes are TRBV7-9 and TRBJ2-5; D is unresolved. CDR3 length: 12 amino acids. CDR1 SEHNR and CDR2 FQNEAQ come from the germline V gene (reference sequence). Trimming stripped 5 bases from V and 3 bases from J, with 7 bases between. The CDR3 coding sequence is TGTGCCAGCAGCCCCCTAAAAGAGACCCAGTACTTC. Translation gives CASSPLKETQYF.

This rearrangement joins TRBV6-6 to TRBJ2-7, with D tentatively TRBD1 (5 bases). V shed 7 bases and J shed 2 bases, with 15 bases lying between them. Germline lookup yields CDR1 MNHNY and CDR2 SVGAGI (reference sequence). The CDR3 contains 14 residues. The CDR3: CASIPGPSPYEQYF. CDR3 nucleotide sequence: TGTGCCAGCATCCCAGGGCCCTCTCCCTACGAGCAGTACTTC.

This rearrangement joins TRBV6-6 to TRBJ2-2, with D uncertain. The CDR3 has 13 residues. Trimming removed 2 bases at V and 5 bases at J, with 6 bases between. The germline gives CDR1 MNHNY, CDR2 SVGAGI (reference sequence). The CDR3 protein is CASSYRDTGELFF. For the CDR3, the DNA is TGTGCCAGCAGTTACAGAGATACCGGGGAGCTGTTTTTT.

V usage is TRBV5-1 and J usage is TRBJ2-1, with D possibly matching TRBD2 (5 bases). V shed 0 bases and J shed 7 bases, with 11 bases lying between them. The CDR3 is 14 amino acids. Germline lookup yields CDR1 SGHRS and CDR2 YFSETQ. The CDR3 DNA follows: TGCGCCAGCAGCTTGGGTCCGGGAACGAATGAGCAGTTCTTC. This codes for CASSLGPGTNEQFF.

J is TRBJ1-6 and V is TRBV6-5, with D possibly matching TRBD1 (6 bases). V shed 7 bases and J shed 8 bases, with 18 bases lying between them. This CDR3 is 15 amino acids long. Germline V gene data show CDR1 as MNHEY and CDR2 as SVGAGI. DNA for the CDR3: TGTGCCAGCAACAACCGGGGGGCGCGGTATTCACCCCTCCACTTT. Translating gives CASNNRGARYSPLHF.

This clone was recorded a few times. The rearrangement links TRBV19 to TRBJ1-3; D is perhaps TRBD1 (5 bases). The V gene lost 3 bases and the J gene lost 4 bases, with 19 bases spanning the gap. The CDR3 loop spans 17 amino acids. Germline V gene sequence: CDR1 LNHDA, CDR2 SQIVND (reference sequence). CDR3 region: CASSMFAGSSAGNTIYF. The CDR3 DNA follows: TGTGCCAGTAGTATGTTCGCAGGGTCCTCTGCGGGAAACACCATATATTTT.

This sequence joins TRBV6-1 and TRBJ1-4, with 8 bases matching TRBD1. With 6 bases clipped from V and 8 bases from J, the junction kept 5 bases outside the gene matches. From germline, CDR1 is MNHNS and CDR2 SASEGT. The CDR3 has 13 residues. The CDR3 here is CASRTGAGEKLFF. In DNA, the CDR3 is TGTGCCAGCAGGACAGGGGCTGGCGAAAAACTGTTTTTT.

This chain connects TRBV6-5 to TRBJ1-2, with 7 bases identical to TRBD1. Looked up from germline, CDR1 is MNHEY and CDR2 is SVGAGI. CDR3 length equals 15 residues. J gave up 5 bases and V 0 bases, and 6 bases lay outside the gene matches. The CDR3 DNA reads as TGTGCCAGCAGTTACTCAGAGGGGGCCACTTATGGCTACACCTTC. Translating it yields CASSYSEGATYGYTF.

The chain carries TRBV2 and TRBJ1-5, with no clear D. The V gene's germline CDR1 is SNHLY and CDR2 FYNNEI. This CDR3 is 15 amino acids long. Trimming pared 3 bases from V and 2 bases from J, leaving 11 bases between. The CDR3 loop is CASSEFDTRNQPQHF. CDR3 DNA sequence: TGTGCCAGCAGTGAGTTTGACACCCGCAATCAGCCCCAGCATTTT. Supplemented by reference TRBV2 and TRBJ1-5, the full variable domain reads EPEVTQTPSHQVTQMGQEVILRCVPISNHLYFYWYRQILGQKVEFLVSFYNNEISEKSEIFDDQFSVERPDGSNFTLKIRSTKLEDSAMYFCASSEFDTRNQPQHFGDGTRLSIL.

The chain uses TRBV28 and TRBJ1-5; tentative D call: TRBD1 (5 bases). Germline-derived CDR1 and CDR2 are MDHEN and SYDVKM. The CDR3 runs 12 residues. Trimming cost V 3 bases and J 12 bases, with 12 bases left between them. DNA for the CDR3: TGTGCCAGCAGTTTCACCCAGGGCGACCAGCATTTT. It is translated as CASSFTQGDQHF.

In nucleotides, the CDR3 is TGTGCCAGTAGTATACGGTTACTAGCGAACACCGGGGAGCTGTTTTTT. The encoded protein is CASSIRLLANTGELFF. The rearrangement links TRBV19 to TRBJ2-2; possibly TRBD2 for D (5 bases). Trimming stripped 2 bases from V and 0 bases from J, with 10 bases between. CDR3 length: 16 amino acids. CDR1 is LNHDA and CDR2 is SQIVND in the germline V gene (reference sequence).

The chain couples TRBV6-5 to TRBJ1-1, with D tentatively TRBD1 (5 bases). The germline CDR1 and CDR2 sequences are MNHEY and SVGAGI. With 6 bases removed from V and 1 base from J, the gap between germline ends came to 12 bases. The CDR3 extends over 14 amino acids. As DNA, the CDR3 is TGTGCCAGCAGACTGACAGACGAGAACACTGAAGCTTTCTTT. It specifies CASRLTDENTEAFF.

Here the CDR3 reads CSVARQVTNEAFF. CDR3 nucleotides: TGCAGCGTTGCCCGACAGGTTACCAATGAAGCTTTCTTT. The J gene is TRBJ1-1, the V gene TRBV29-1, with D possibly matching TRBD1 (6 bases). Trimming cost V 4 bases and J 7 bases, with 16 bases left between them. This CDR3 is built from 13 residues. Germline V gene data show CDR1 as SQVTM and CDR2 as ANQGSEA.

The gene calls are TRBV5-4 and TRBJ2-5; D may be TRBD2 (6 bases). With 1 base removed from V and 5 bases from J, the gap between germline ends came to 15 bases. This CDR3 has 15 residues. Germline CDR1 SGHNT, CDR2 YYREEE (reference sequence). The CDR3 DNA is TGTGCCAGCAGCTTGCGGTTTTTAGGAGGGGAGACCCAGTACTTC. Residues: CASSLRFLGGETQYF.